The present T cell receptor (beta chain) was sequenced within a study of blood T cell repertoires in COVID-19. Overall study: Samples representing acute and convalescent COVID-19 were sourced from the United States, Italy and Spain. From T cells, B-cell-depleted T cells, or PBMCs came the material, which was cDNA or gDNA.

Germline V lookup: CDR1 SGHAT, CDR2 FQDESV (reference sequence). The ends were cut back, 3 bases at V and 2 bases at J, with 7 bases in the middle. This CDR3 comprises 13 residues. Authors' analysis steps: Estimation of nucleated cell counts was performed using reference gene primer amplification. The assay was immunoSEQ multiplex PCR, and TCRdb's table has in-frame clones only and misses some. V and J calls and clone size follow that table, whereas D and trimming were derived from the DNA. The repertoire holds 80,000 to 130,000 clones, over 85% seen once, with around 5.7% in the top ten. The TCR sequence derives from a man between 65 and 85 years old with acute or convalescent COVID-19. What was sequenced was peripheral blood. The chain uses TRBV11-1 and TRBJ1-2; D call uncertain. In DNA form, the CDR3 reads TGTGCCAGCAGCTTCGGACTCAACTATGGCTACACCTTC. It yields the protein CASSFGLNYGYTF.